This T cell receptor (beta chain) was found in a study of human T cells and chemical hapten exposure (dated by TCRdb to about 2021). Describing the broader study: For sensitization, 2% DPC in acetone was applied to a 2 cm by 2 cm area of upper inner arm skin. Throughout the study period of 20 to 25 weeks, patients also received therapeutic DPC doses to the scalp every week. Patch tests used Finn chambers with 0.01% DPC on the upper back, scored after 6 days by International Contact Dermatitis Research Group standards. The patient cohort, mostly female, included alopecia areata with under or over 50% scalp involvement, alopecia totalis and alopecia universalis. Libraries were combined into a pool for sequencing, and differences in TCR yield between samples came mainly from small differences in library volumes within the pool. The study tracked peripheral blood TCR repertoire changes in vivo during primary and secondary sensitization to the hapten diphenylcyclopropenone (DPC) in alopecia patients. Blood was sampled from patients pre-sensitization (week 0) and at 2, 6 and about 24 weeks after DPC sensitization. About 30 alopecia patients provided blood for TCR sequencing at one to four time points (pre-sensitization, 2, 6 and 24 weeks). The study at large found these results: Compared with pre-sensitization or healthy control sets, expanded TCRs formed significantly more large CDR3 similarity clusters, which is consistent with antigen-driven responses. Alopecia, a presumed autoimmune disease, was present in all patients, so the immune response of the patients might differ from that of healthy individuals. Repeated subsampling changed both the strength of the expansion versus patch-test correlation and the threshold at which the correlation became significant. Patch test score correlated positively with the number of PT1 expanded TCRs, reaching significance at thresholds 8, 16 and 32 but not at 4. The number of TCRs above 1 in 1000 frequency did not change with DPC sensitization; there was no evidence of global repertoire structure alterations.

Including cysteine and phenylalanine, the CDR3 has 15 amino acids. The retained sequence is limited to the CDR3, 45 bases, with the frame set at the first base. Here V drops 5 bases and J drops 4 bases, and the junction holds 6 bases not matched to any gene. CDR1 and CDR2 were assigned from the germline V gene as MNHEY and SVGAGI. Libraries were made using RACE. TCRdb names NextSeq 500 as the instrument used. Library preparation attached unique molecular identifiers to individual cDNA molecules for quantitative, reproducible TCR counting. From each blood RNA sample, both TCR alpha and TCR beta chains were sequenced. From the authors' description of their analysis: The median number of TCRs per sample was roughly 94,000, ranging from 23,224 to 690,600. V, J and CDR3 annotation of the TCR reads was carried out using the Decombinator software suite. To make PS versus PT1 abundance plots, every sample was subsampled to the same number of TCRs (28,000). TCRs were defined as expanded if absent before sensitization and observed at least eight times at the 2-week time point. TCRdb reprocessing: public reads trimmed at Q25 with fastp, clones called with MiXCR, in-frame beta chains kept. Rows are unified per CDR3 protein, each entry keeping the most common DNA and genes. These V and J calls are TCRdb output, not the study's own analysis. Within this sample are about 40,000 distinct CDR3 sequences, with less than 3.5% of them counted one time only. The ten biggest clones cover under 8.5% of the sample.

About this clonotype itself: Its antigen specificity is not known. Per-base quality was not reported, and no clone a single base away is much larger than it.

Taken with the paper, the label for time point translates to: patch test 2, 6 weeks after DPC sensitization. The treatment or condition label for this specimen denotes: therapeutic diphenylcyclopropenone sensitization with weekly scalp DPC. Blood at each patch-test visit was drawn before the patch test was applied. Patients were eligible if aged 18 to 70, diagnosed with alopecia and judged suitable for DPC therapy, and pregnant patients were excluded. Total RNA was extracted from unfractionated whole blood collected in Tempus Blood RNA tubes. Sequences were derived from whole blood, sampled in connection with sensitization to the hapten diphenylcyclopropenone (DPC). Recombination linked TRBV6-5 to TRBJ2-7; 12 nucleotides in the junction match TRBD1. The origin of this receptor is a man aged 35 to 55 with alopecia areata. Some clones in this sample may be carry-over from other donors' samples. The DNA sequence is as follows: TGTGCCAGCAGTCCCGGGACAGGGGGCAGGTACGAGCAGTACTTC. It translates to CASSPGTGGRYEQYF.